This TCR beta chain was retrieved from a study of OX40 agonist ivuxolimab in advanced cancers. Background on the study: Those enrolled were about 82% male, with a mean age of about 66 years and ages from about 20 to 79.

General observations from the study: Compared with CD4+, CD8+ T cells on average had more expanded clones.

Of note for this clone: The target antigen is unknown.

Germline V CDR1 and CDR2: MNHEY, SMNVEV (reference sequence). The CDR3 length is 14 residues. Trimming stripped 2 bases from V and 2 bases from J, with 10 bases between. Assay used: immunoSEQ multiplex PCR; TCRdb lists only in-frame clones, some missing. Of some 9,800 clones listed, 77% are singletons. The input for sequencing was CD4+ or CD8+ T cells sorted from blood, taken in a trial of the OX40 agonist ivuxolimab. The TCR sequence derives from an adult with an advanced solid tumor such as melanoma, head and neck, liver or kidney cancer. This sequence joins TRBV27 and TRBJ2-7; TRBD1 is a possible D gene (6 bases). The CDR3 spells CASSLQGPTYEQYF. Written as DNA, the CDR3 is TGTGCCAGCAGTTTACAGGGGCCAACCTACGAGCAGTACTTC.